The present T cell receptor beta chain was sequenced within a study of blood T cell repertoires in COVID-19. Germline V gene lookup returns CDR1 SGHAT and CDR2 FQNNGV. This CDR3 comprises 16 residues. The J segment lost 7 bases and the V segment lost 6 bases, leaving 13 bases of the junction unmatched. Generated by immunoSEQ multiplex PCR, the TCRdb table keeps only in-frame clones and is missing some. The table records over 200,000 clones, 70% to 90% of them present only once. This clonotype was obtained from a man aged 25-40 years who had recovered from COVID-19. Sample: PBMCs or T cells enriched from blood (not recorded which). The chain employs TRBV11-2 and TRBJ2-1; 9 nucleotides match TRBD1. The CDR3: CASSKGVGTGRNEQFF. The CDR3 nucleotides read TGTGCCAGCAGTAAAGGGGTGGGGACAGGGCGGAATGAGCAGTTCTTC.